The source of this TCR beta chain is a study of cytomegalovirus exposure and HLA in healthy donors. Whole-study results and caveats: It was reported in a later analysis that an Asian-associated ancestry cluster showed fewer N-insertions than the 666-donor mean. Researchers reported in a later analysis that a missense DCLRE1C variant was tied to TCR beta V- and J-gene trimming. Follow-up analysis seemed to connect common viral pathogens with several of the most significant clusters identified.

Of note for this clone: Antigen unknown.

The PCR had 60 Vbeta and 13 Jbeta primers. Using immunoSEQ multiplex PCR, the repertoire was profiled, and TCRdb retains in-frame clones only, with some absent. This sample has 200,000 to 250,000 clones; 65% to 85% occur once, and the top ten carry 0.71%. V lost 2 bases to trimming and J lost 4 bases, with 18 bases between them. CDR1 and CDR2 (germline): SGHDT, YYEEEE. The CDR3 is made up of 16 amino acids. The V call is TRBV5-6, the J call TRBJ1-2, with D unclear. Input material: PBMCs. The source of this sequence is a boy aged 2-15 years in good health and CMV-seronegative. CDR3 sequence: CASSFRMAGGAYGYTF. CDR3 sequence (DNA): TGTGCCAGCAGCTTTAGGATGGCAGGAGGAGCCTATGGCTACACCTTC.